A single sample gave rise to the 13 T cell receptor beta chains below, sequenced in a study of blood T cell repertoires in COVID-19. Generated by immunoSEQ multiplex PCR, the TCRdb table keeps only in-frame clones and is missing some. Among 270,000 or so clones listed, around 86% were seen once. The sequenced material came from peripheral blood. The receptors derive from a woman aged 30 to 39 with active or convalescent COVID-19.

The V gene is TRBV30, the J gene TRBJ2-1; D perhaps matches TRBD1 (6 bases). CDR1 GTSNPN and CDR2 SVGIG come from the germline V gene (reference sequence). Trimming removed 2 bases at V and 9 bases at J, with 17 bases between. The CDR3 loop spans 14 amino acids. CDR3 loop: CAWSQVTGRGEQFF. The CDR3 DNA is TGTGCCTGGAGTCAGGTGACAGGAAGGGGTGAGCAGTTCTTC.

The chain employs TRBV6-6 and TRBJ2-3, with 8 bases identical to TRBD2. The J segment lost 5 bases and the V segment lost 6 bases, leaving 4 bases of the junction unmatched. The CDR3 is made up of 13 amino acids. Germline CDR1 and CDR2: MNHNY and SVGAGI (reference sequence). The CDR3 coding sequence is TGTGCCAGCAGGGGCGGGGGGCGAGATACGCAGTATTTT. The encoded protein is CASRGGGRDTQYF.

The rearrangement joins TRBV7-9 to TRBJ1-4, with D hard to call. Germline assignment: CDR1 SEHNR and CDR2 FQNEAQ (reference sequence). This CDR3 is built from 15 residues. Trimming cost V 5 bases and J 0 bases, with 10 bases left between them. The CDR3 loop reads CASSPNRATNEKLFF. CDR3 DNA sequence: TGTGCCAGCAGCCCAAACCGAGCAACTAATGAAAAACTGTTTTTT.

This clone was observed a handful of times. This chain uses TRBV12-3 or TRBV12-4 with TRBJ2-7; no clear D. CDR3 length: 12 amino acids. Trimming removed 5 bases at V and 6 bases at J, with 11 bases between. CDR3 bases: TGTGCCAGCAGTCGCGACTCTTCCGAGCAGTACTTC. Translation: CASSRDSSEQYF.

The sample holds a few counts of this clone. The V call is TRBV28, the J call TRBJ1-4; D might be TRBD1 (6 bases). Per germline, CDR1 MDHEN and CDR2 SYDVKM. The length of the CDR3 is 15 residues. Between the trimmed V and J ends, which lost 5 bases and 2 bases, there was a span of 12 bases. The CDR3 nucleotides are TGTGCCAGCAGTGAAGAGGGGGATACTAATGAAAAACTGTTTTTT. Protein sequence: CASSEEGDTNEKLFF.

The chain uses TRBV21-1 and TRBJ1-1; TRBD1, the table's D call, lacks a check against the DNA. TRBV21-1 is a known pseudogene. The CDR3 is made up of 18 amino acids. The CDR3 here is CASSKKPRDRGSDTEAFF. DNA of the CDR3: TGTGCCAGCAGCAAAAAGCCACGGGACAGGGGATCGGACACTGAAGCTTTCTTT.

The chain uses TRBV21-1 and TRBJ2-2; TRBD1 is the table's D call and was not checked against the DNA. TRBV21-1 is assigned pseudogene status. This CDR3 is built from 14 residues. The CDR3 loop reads CAKPTGAGTGELFF. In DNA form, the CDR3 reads TGTGCCAAACCGACAGGAGCAGGGACCGGGGAGCTGTTTTTT.

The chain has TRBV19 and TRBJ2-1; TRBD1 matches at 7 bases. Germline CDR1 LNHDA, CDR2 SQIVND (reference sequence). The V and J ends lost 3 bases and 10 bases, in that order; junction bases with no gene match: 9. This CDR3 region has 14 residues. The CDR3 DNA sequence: TGTGCCAGTAGTATTAAAGGGACAGCCTTGGAGCAGTTCTTC. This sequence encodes CASSIKGTALEQFF. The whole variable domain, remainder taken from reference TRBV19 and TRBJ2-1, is DGGITQSPKYLFRKEGQNVTLSCEQNLNHDAMYWYRQDPGQGLRLIYYSQIVNDFQKGDIAEGYSVSREKKESFPLTVTSAQKNPTAFYLCASSIKGTALEQFFGPGTRLTVL.

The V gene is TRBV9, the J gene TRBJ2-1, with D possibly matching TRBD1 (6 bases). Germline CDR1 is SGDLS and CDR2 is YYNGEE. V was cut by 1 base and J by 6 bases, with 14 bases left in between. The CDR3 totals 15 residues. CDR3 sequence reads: CASSVRDNRLNEQFF. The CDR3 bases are TGTGCCAGCAGCGTAAGGGACAACCGGCTCAATGAGCAGTTCTTC.

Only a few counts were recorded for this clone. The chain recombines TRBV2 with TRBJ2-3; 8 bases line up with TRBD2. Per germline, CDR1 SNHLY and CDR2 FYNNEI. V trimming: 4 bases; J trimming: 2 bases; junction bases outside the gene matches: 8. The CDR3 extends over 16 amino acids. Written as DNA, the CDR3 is TGTGCCAGCAGTGCTCGACTAGCGTCATCCACAGATACGCAGTATTTT. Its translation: CASSARLASSTDTQYF.

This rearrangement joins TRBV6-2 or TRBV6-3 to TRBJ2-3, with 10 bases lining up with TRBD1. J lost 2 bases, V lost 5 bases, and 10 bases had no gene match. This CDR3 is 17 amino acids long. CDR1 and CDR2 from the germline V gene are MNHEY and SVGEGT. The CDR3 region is CASSPVPTGGPTDTQYF. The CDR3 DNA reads TGTGCCAGCAGTCCCGTCCCGACAGGGGGCCCCACAGATACGCAGTATTTT.

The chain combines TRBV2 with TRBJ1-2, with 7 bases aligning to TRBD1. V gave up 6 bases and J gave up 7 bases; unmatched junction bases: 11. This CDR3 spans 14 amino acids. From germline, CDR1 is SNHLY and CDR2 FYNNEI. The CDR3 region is CASSTSPQGVGYTF. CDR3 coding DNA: TGTGCCAGCAGCACCTCACCGCAGGGGGTTGGCTACACCTTC.

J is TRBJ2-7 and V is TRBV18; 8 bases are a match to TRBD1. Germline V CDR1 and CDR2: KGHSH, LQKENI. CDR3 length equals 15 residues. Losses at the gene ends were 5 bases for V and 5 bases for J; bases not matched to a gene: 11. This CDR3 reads CASSSRDRTVHEQYF. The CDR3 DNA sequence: TGTGCCAGCTCATCCCGGGACAGGACAGTCCACGAGCAGTACTTC.